This T cell receptor (beta chain) was sequenced in a study of T cells expressing NK-cell markers. Study-wide context: Eight donors were sequenced, of whom seven were HCMV-seropositive, while the remaining one was HCMV-seronegative.

CDR1 is DFQATT and CDR2 is SNEGSKA in the germline V gene (reference sequence). CDR3 length: 16 residues. TCRdb reprocessed the 5' RACE reads, with one entry per CDR3 protein and no DNA. Found here are 350,000 to 400,000 distinct CDR3 sequences; the top ten clones hold roughly 10%. The TCR originated in a woman between 45 and 60 years old in good health. Specimen: blood T cells: a sorted CD56 or NKG2C T cell subset, CD4+ or CD8+ T cells, or bulk PBMC T cells (not recorded which). The chain is built from TRBV20-1 and TRBJ1-1. CDR3 amino acids: CSAAKTLTGGGPEAFF.